These 12 T cell receptor beta chains were all obtained from the same sample, sequenced in a study of PD-L1 blockade in urothelial cancer. Time point described: pretreatment peripheral blood. This table comes from immunoSEQ multiplex PCR, and its TCRdb copy is limited to in-frame clones, with some not included. This table holds around 63,000 clones, 75% to 90% found once. This material consisted of PBMCs, taken around atezolizumab (anti-PD-L1) treatment. The receptors were gathered from a man between 65 and 85 years old with urothelial cancer.

The chain combines TRBV27 with TRBJ2-3; 8 bases align to TRBD2. J was trimmed by 0 bases and V by 5 bases; bases with no gene match: 7. From germline, CDR1 is MNHEY and CDR2 SMNVEV (reference sequence). The CDR3 sequence is 16 residues long. The CDR3 protein is CASSKTSGPSTDTQYF. CDR3 coding DNA: TGTGCCAGCAGTAAAACTAGCGGACCTAGCACAGATACGCAGTATTTT.

The gene calls are TRBV13 and TRBJ2-5; 9 positions match TRBD1. The CDR3 is 14 residues long. With V trimmed by 5 bases and J by 5 bases, 6 bases remained unmatched. Germline CDR1 reads PRHDT; CDR2 reads FYEKMQ (reference sequence). The CDR3 DNA is TGTGCCAGCAGCACGGGACAGGGAGTGGAGACCCAGTACTTC. It encodes CASSTGQGVETQYF.

This clone was detected once. This sequence joins TRBV7-6 and TRBJ2-3, with D possibly matching TRBD2 (6 bases). Trimming shortened V by 5 bases and J by 1 base, and 13 bases separated the two germline ends. This CDR3 has 15 residues. Germline V CDR1 and CDR2: SGHVS, FNYEAQ. The chain's CDR3 is CASSPGGFRTDTQYF. In DNA, the CDR3 is TGTGCCAGCAGCCCCGGGGGTTTTCGCACAGATACGCAGTATTTT.

The chain joins TRBV7-3 to TRBJ1-1; D ambiguous. The CDR3 contains 13 residues. Germline V gene lookup returns CDR1 SGHTA and CDR2 FQGTGA. Trimming took off 1 base at V and 7 bases at J, with 10 bases between the two ends. The CDR3 coding sequence is TGTGCCAGCAGCTTAAGCGGCGGCCTTGAAGCTTTCTTT. Encoded protein: CASSLSGGLEAFF.

V is TRBV11-3 and J is TRBJ1-1; D gene ambiguous. Deletions cut 7 bases from V and 0 bases from J, with 9 bases between. The CDR3 has 13 amino acids. The germline V gene has CDR1 SGHNT and CDR2 YENEEA. The CDR3 nucleotides read TGTGCCAGCACCTACGCGTTGAACACTGAAGCTTTCTTT. Its protein is CASTYALNTEAFF.

This clone was observed a few times. The chain links TRBV2 to TRBJ1-2, with unresolved D. The CDR3 contains 13 residues. The V gene's germline CDR1 is SNHLY and CDR2 FYNNEI. V lost 3 bases to trimming and J lost 7 bases, with 12 bases between them. The CDR3 loop reads CASSDRTFSGYTF. The CDR3 DNA follows: TGTGCCAGCAGTGATAGGACTTTCAGTGGCTACACCTTC.

The genes are TRBV28 and TRBJ1-1; D gene ambiguous. Trimming took off 5 bases at V and 2 bases at J, with 15 bases between the two ends. The CDR3 length is 15 residues. CDR1 MDHEN and CDR2 SYDVKM come from the germline V gene. The CDR3 coding sequence is TGTGCCAGCAGTGCCCACGGGGAACCTAACACTGAAGCTTTCTTT. It specifies CASSAHGEPNTEAFF. Combining the CDR3 with reference TRBV28 and TRBJ1-1 gives the whole variable domain DVKVTQSSRYLVKRTGEKVFLECVQDMDHENMFWYRQDPGLGLRLIYFSYDVKMKEKGDIPEGYSVSREKKERFSLILESASTNQTSMYLCASSAHGEPNTEAFFGQGTRLTVV.

The chain has TRBV28 and TRBJ2-1; 7 bases fit TRBD2. The germline V gene has CDR1 MDHEN and CDR2 SYDVKM. This CDR3 is built from 16 residues. The trim removed 5 bases at V and 6 bases at J, leaving 13 bases unmatched. The CDR3 protein is CASSPPEAGEGNEQFF. The CDR3 DNA sequence: TGTGCCAGCAGTCCCCCCGAGGCGGGAGAGGGCAATGAGCAGTTCTTC.

V usage is TRBV5-1 and J usage is TRBJ1-2; TRBD1 aligns across 7 bases. The CDR3 is 17 amino acids. V was pared by 3 bases and J by 8 bases, with 19 bases of the junction left unmatched. The germline CDR1 and CDR2 sequences are SGHRS and YFSETQ. The CDR3 loop reads CASSSTPEEGALGGYTF. CDR3 DNA: TGCGCCAGCAGCTCTACCCCCGAGGAGGGGGCGTTAGGAGGCTACACCTTC.

The V gene is TRBV6-6, the J gene TRBJ2-1, with 10 bases matching TRBD2. Germline trimming cut 6 bases from V and 1 base from J; bases unmatched to any gene: 6. Germline CDR1 reads MNHNY; CDR2 reads SVGAGI (reference sequence). This CDR3 comprises 16 residues. CDR3 sequence: CASRLAGDGSYNEQFF. The CDR3 DNA reads as TGTGCCAGCAGGCTAGCGGGAGACGGGTCCTACAATGAGCAGTTCTTC.

This sequence joins TRBV5-4 and TRBJ1-4; D not resolved. This CDR3 spans 11 amino acids. Trimming stripped 3 bases from V and 7 bases from J, with 4 bases between. Germline CDR1 and CDR2: SGHNT and YYREEE (reference sequence). The DNA of the CDR3 is TGTGCCAGCAGCTCCAGTGAAAAACTGTTTTTT. This gives the protein CASSSSEKLFF.

The chain carries TRBV10-2 and TRBJ2-7; 10 bases fit TRBD2. This CDR3 is built from 14 residues. Trimming removed 5 bases from V and 2 bases from J; junction bases left unmatched: 3. CDR1 WSHSY and CDR2 SAAADI come from the germline V gene. CDR3: CASSPSGSAYEQYF. The CDR3, as DNA: TGCGCCAGCAGTCCTAGCGGGAGCGCCTACGAGCAGTACTTC.